This TCR beta chain was identified in a study of CD8+ T cells in alopecia areata. Once sorted, CD4+ cells from roughly 5 patients yielded CD25+CD127- cells. Punch biopsies of lesional scalp, plus peripheral blood, were taken from alopecia areata patients. Sequencing used cDNA as its template, made by extracting RNA and reverse transcribing it. The data were produced by immunoSEQ multiplex PCR, yet TCRdb's version contains in-frame clones alone and is incomplete. The top ten clones hold more than 1.5% of a sample with 37,000 or so clones, nearly 55% of them seen once. The CDR3 consists of 14 residues. The germline CDR1 and CDR2 sequences are SGDLS and YYNGEE. V lost 5 bases, J lost 2 bases, and 11 bases lay in between.

The receptor's source is a human donor with alopecia areata. Sequencing was performed on CD4+ Tregs sorted from blood. The J gene is TRBJ1-3, the V gene TRBV9; a possible D gene is TRBD1 (5 bases). This CDR3 is CASSRDGTGNTIYF. CDR3 bases: TGTGCCAGCAGTCGGGACGGAACTGGAAACACCATATATTTT.